Sequencing of this T cell receptor beta chain was carried out in a study of blood T cell repertoires in COVID-19. At the level of the study: Material from acute and convalescent COVID-19 was sourced from the United States, Italy and Spain. PBMCs, B-cell-depleted T cells, or T cells provided the cDNA or gDNA that made up the material.

Sequencing was performed with immunoSEQ multiplex PCR; in TCRdb, only in-frame clones are kept and a portion is missing. The table has fewer than 200,000 clones, 85% seen once. The CDR3 is made up of 15 amino acids. Germline assignment: CDR1 LNHDA and CDR2 SQIVND (reference sequence). The V and J ends lost 5 bases and 6 bases respectively, with 14 bases between them. The chain has TRBV19 and TRBJ1-6, with D hard to call. The TCR sequence derives from a woman aged 80 or over with COVID-19, enrolled during active disease. The sequencing input was peripheral blood. CDR3 sequence reads: CASSRWSGGNSPLHF. The CDR3, as DNA: TGTGCCAGTAGTCGGTGGAGCGGCGGTAATTCACCCCTCCACTTT.